This TCR beta chain was recorded in a study of T cell responses to AZD1222 COVID-19 vaccine. A word on this clone: Its specificity is not known.

Germline V gene lookup returns CDR1 SGHTA and CDR2 FQGNSA. The CDR3 runs to 14 residues. J lost 4 bases, V lost 5 bases, and 6 bases had no gene match. Study observations and caveats: Donors were chiefly white British, with a greater number of females, and clonal diversity was perhaps underestimated.

Sequencing used immunoSEQ multiplex PCR; TCRdb keeps in-frame clones, though not all of them. The profile covers some 150,000 clones, with more than 85% appearing a single time and just under 7% taken by the ten largest. The chain couples TRBV7-2 to TRBJ1-2; TRBD1 aligns across 8 bases. The sequencing here drew on peripheral blood, taken after recovery from COVID-19. This TCR was sampled from an adult who had recovered from COVID-19. CDR3 protein: CASSPQTGAYGYTF. The CDR3, as DNA: TGTGCCAGCAGCCCTCAGACAGGGGCCTATGGCTACACCTTC.